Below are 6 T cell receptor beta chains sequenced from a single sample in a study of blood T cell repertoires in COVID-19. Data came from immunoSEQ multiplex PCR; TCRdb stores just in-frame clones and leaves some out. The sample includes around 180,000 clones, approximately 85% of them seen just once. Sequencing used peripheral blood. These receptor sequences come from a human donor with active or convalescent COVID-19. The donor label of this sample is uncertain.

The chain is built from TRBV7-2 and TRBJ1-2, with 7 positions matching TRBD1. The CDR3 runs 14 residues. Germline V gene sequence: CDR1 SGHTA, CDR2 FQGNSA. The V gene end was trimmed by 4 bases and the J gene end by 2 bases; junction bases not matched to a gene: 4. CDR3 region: CASSYQGVNYGYTF. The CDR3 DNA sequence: TGTGCCAGCAGCTACCAGGGGGTCAACTATGGCTACACCTTC.

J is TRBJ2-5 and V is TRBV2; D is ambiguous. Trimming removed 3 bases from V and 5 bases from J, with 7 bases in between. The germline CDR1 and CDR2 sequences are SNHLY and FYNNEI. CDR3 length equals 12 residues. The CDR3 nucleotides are TGTGCCAGCAGTGACCGGTGGGAGACCCAGTACTTC. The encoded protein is CASSDRWETQYF.

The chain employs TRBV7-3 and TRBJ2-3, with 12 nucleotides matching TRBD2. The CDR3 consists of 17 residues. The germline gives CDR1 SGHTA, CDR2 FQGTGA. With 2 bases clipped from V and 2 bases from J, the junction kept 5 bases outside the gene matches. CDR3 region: CASSLGLAGGPTDTQYF. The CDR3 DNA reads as TGTGCCAGCAGCTTAGGCCTAGCGGGAGGGCCCACAGATACGCAGTATTTT.

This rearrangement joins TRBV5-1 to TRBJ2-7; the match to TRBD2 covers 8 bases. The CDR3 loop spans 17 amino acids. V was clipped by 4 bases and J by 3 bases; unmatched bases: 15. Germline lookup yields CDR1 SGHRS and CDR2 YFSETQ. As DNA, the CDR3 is TGCGCCAGCAGCCGGAACGCGGGGGGCGCAAGCTACTACGAGCAGTACTTC. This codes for CASSRNAGGASYYEQYF.

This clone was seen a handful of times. CDR3: CASSVRQRGDYGYTF. The CDR3 DNA reads as TGTGCCAGTAGTGTTCGGCAGCGGGGAGACTATGGCTACACCTTC. The V call is TRBV19, the J call TRBJ1-2; unclear D gene. CDR1 and CDR2 from the germline V gene are LNHDA and SQIVND (reference sequence). The CDR3 is 15 residues long. Trimming left V 5 bases short and J 3 bases short, with 16 bases between.

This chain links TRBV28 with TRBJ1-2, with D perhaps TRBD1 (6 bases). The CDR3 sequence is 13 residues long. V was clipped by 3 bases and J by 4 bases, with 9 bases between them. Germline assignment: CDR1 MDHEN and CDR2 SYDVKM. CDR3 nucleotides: TGTGCCAGCAGTTTTACAGGGATCTATGGCTACACCTTC. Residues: CASSFTGIYGYTF.